This T cell receptor (beta chain) is from a study of CD8 T cells in Susac syndrome. Study context: Among the Susac syndrome patients who underwent sequencing, more than 5 had clinically active disease, while fewer than 10 of them were in remission.

RNA totalling roughly 0.45 to 1 ug underwent reverse transcription with random hexamers. TCRdb re-analysed the immunoSEQ multiplex PCR reads in MiXCR, keeping a single row per CDR3 protein. Of around 80,000 distinct CDR3 sequences in the sample, approximately 94% were seen once. Trimming removed 4 bases at V and 5 bases at J, with 21 bases between. CDR3 length equals 16 residues. In germline, CDR1 is SGHNT, CDR2 YYREEE (reference sequence). This receptor was identified in a human donor with Susac syndrome. The chain recombines TRBV5-4 with TRBJ1-2; D perhaps matches TRBD1 (5 bases). The sequenced sample was CD8+ T cells from PBMCs. The CDR3 loop is CASSRDSEQQFYGYTF. In DNA form, the CDR3 reads TGTGCCAGCAGCAGAGACAGTGAACAGCAATTTTATGGCTACACCTTC. The full variable domain, its missing parts supplied by reference TRBV5-4 and TRBJ1-2, is ETGVTQSPTHLIKTRGQQVTLRCSSQSGHNTVSWYQQALGQGPQFIFQYYREEENGRGNFPPRFSGLQFPNYSSELNVNALELDDSALYLCASSRDSEQQFYGYTFGSGTRLTVV.